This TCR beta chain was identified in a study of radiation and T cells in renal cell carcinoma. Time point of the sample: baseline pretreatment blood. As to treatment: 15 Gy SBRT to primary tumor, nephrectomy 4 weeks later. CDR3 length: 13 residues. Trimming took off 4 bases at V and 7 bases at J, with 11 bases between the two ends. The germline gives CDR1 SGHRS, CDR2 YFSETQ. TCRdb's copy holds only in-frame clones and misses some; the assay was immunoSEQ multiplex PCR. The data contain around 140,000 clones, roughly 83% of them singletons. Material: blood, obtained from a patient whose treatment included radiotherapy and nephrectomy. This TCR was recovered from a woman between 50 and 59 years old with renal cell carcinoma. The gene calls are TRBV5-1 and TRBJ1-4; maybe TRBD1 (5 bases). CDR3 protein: CASSPGTAEKLFF. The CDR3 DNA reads TGCGCCAGCAGCCCGGGGACGGCTGAAAAACTGTTTTTT.